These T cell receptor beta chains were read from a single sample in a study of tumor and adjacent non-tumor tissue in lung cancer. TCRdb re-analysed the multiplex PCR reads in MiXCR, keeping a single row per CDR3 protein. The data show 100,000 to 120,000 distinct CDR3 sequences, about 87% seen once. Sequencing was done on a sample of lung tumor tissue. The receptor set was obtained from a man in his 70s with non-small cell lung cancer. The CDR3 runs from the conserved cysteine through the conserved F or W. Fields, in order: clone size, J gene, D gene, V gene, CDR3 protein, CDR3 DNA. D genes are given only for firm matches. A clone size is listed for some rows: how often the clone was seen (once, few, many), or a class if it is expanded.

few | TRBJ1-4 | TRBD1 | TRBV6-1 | CASTDRASNEKLFF | TGTGCCAGTACCGACAGGGCATCTAATGAAAAACTGTTTTTT
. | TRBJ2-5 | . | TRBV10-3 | CAISEISEAAETQYF | TGTGCCATCAGTGAGATCTCAGAGGCGGCAGAGACCCAGTACTTC
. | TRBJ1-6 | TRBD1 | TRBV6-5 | CASSPTTGGNPPLHF | TGTGCCAGCAGCCCGACGACAGGGGGAAATCCACCCCTCCACTTT
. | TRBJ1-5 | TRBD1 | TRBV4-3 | CAISSRTGNEPQHF | TGCGCCATCTCCAGTAGGACAGGAAACGAACCCCAGCATTTT
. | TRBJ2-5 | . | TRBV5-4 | CASSTAGPQETQYF | TGTGCCAGCAGCACCGCAGGACCGCAAGAGACCCAGTATTTC
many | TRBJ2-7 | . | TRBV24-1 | CATSDSARDEQYF | TGTGCCACCAGTGACTCGGCACGCGACGAGCAGTACTTC
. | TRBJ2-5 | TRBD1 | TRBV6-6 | CASSSPAGTGLKQTHYF | TGTGCCAGCAGTTCTCCGGCCGGGACAGGGCTCAAACAGACCCACTACTTC
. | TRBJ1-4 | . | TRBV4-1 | CASSQAPSGNNEKLFF | TGCGCCAGCAGCCAAGCCCCCTCTGGGAATAATGAAAAACTGTTTTTT
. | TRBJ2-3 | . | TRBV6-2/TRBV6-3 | CASSYPMSVGHQNTHYF | TGTGCCAGCAGTTACCCGATGTCAGTAGGCCACCAGAATACGCATTATTTT
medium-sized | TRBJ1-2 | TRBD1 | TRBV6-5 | CASSYSGTGQLSGYTF | TGTGCCAGCAGTTACTCCGGGACAGGGCAGCTGAGTGGCTACACCTTC
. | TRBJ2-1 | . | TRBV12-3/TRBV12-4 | CASSMTRGRTYEQFF | TGTGCCAGCAGCATGACTAGAGGGAGAACCTACGAGCAGTTCTTC
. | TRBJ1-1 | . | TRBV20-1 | CSTRKCDRNTEASF | TGCAGTACTCGCAAGTGTGACAGGAACACTGAAGCTTCCTTT
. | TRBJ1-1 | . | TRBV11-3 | CAGTRTGTFTVAFF | TGTGCCGGCACGCGGACGGGGACGTTCACTGTAGCTTTCTTT
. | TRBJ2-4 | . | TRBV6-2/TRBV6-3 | CASSYLPDNQYF | TGTGCCAGCAGTTACTTGCCGGACAATCAGTACTTC
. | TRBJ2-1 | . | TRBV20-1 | CSARGYQAQNNEHFF | TGCAGTGCTAGAGGGTACCAGGCCCAGAACAATGAGCACTTCTTC
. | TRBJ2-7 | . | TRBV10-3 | CTISESYGSYEQYF | TGTACCATTAGTGAGTCGTACGGATCCTACGAGCAGTACTTC
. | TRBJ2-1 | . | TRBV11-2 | CVSRVRVRDWASYNEQFF | TGTGTCAGCAGAGTACGTGTGCGGGACTGGGCCTCCTACAATGAGCAGTTCTTC
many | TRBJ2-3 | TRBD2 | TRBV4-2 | CASSLLGSGTEDTQYF | TGTGCCAGCAGCCTTTTGGGTAGCGGGACGGAAGATACGCAGTATTTT
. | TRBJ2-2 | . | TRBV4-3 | CTSSRVTTIGELFF | TGCACCAGCAGCCGGGTCACAACCATCGGGGAGCTGTTTTTT
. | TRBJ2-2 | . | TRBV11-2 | CASSLVGTGIGGELSF | .
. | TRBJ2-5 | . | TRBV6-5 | CASSRSPVGETQHF | TGTGCCAGCAGCCGATCGCCAGTCGGGGAAACCCAGCACTTC
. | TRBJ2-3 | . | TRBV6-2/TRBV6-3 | CASKDLTKTDTQYF | TGTGCCAGCAAGGATCTGACGAAAACAGATACGCAGTATTTT
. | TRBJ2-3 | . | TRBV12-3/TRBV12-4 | CASSFNIGNIVADTQYF | TGTGCCAGCAGTTTTAACATAGGGAACATTGTGGCAGATACACAGTATTTT
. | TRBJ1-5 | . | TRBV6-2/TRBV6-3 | CASNPLMIGRRNQPQHF | TGTGCCAGCAATCCTCTGATGATTGGACGTCGAAATCAGCCCCAGCATTTT
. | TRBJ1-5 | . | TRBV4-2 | CASNRDNHSNQPQHF | TGTGCCAGCAACCGTGACAATCATAGCAATCAGCCCCAGCATTTT
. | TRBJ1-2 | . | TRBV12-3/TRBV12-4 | CASSPTRDGYGCTF | TGTGCCAGCAGCCCAACTCGGGACGGATATGGCTGCACCTTC
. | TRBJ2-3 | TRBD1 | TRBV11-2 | CVSSPQGFSYTQYF | TGTGTCAGTAGCCCACAGGGGTTCTCATATACGCAGTATTTT
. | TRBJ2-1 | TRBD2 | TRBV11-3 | CASSLLGISGGYNEQFF | TGTGCTAGCAGCCTCCTAGGGATTAGCGGGGGCTACAATGAACAGTTCTTC
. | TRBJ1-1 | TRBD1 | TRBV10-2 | CDSRRNTGAANTEAFF | TGCGACAGCAGGAGAAATACAGGGGCGGCAAACACCGAAGCTTTCTTT
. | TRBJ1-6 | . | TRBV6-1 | CASSEAMGRAAQSSSPLHF | TGTGCCAGCAGTGAAGCAATGGGGAGAGCGGCCCAGAGTAGTTCACCCCTCCACTTT
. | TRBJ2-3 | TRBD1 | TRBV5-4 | CTSSPTGVLTDIQYF | TGTACCAGCAGCCCTACAGGGGTCCTCACAGATATACAGTATTTT
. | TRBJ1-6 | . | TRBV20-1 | CSASNTLWGENPPLHF | TGCAGTGCTAGCAATACTCTGTGGGGAGAGAATCCACCCCTCCACTTT
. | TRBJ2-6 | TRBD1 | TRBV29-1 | CSVSDRDRVSSGAKVLTF | TGCAGTGTTTCCGACCGGGACAGGGTTTCCTCTGGGGCCAAGGTCCTGACTTTC
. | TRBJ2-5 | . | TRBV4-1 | CASNQHWGQETHYF | TGCGCCAGTAACCAACATTGGGGCCAAGAGACCCACTACTTC
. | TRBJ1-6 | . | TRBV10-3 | CAIAPFNRDNNSPLHF | TGTGCTATTGCACCCTTCAACAGGGATAATAATTCACCCCTCCACTTT